This TCR beta chain stems from a study of CD8+ T cells in alopecia areata. Both peripheral blood and punch biopsies of lesional scalp skin were obtained from patients who had alopecia areata. PBMCs provided sorted CD4+ and CD8+ T cells. This CDR3 is 9 amino acids long. Germline assignment: CDR1 DFQATT and CDR2 SNEGSKA (reference sequence). Once RNA had been extracted, it was reverse transcribed into cDNA to act as the sequencing template. Sequencing used immunoSEQ multiplex PCR; TCRdb keeps in-frame clones, though not all of them. The table includes about 110,000 clones, about 50% detected once. The sequence was collected from a human donor with alopecia areata. Specimen: NKG2D-low CD8+ T cells sorted from blood. V gene TRBV20-1 combines with J gene TRBJ2-3, with D unclear. The CDR3 sequence: CRPADTQYF. Here the CDR3 DNA reads TGCAGGCCGGCCGATACGCAGTATTTT.